This T cell receptor (beta chain) was sequenced for a study of beta chain features in type 1 diabetes. About the research overall: Researchers looked at around 100 million sorted cells across all samples.

Every isolated RNA sample was fully reverse transcribed, so sequencing captured expressed TCRB transcripts. Sequencing used immunoSEQ multiplex PCR; TCRdb keeps in-frame clones, though not all of them. The profile shows some 270,000 clones, roughly 11% of them singletons. V dropped 5 bases and J dropped 8 bases, with 12 bases sitting between them. This CDR3 region has 12 residues. Germline CDR1 and CDR2: MDHEN and SYDVKM. Worth noting for this clone: The antigen is undetermined.

General observations from the study: Equally in patients and controls, shorter templates might have been favored by PCR. Shortening of TCRB CDR3s, moderate but significant, appeared in all four CD4+ subsets of Type 1 diabetes patients. High-TCR-expressing cells could be over-represented by cDNA sequencing.

Sequencing was done on a sample of naive CD4+ T cells from blood. The chain couples TRBV28 to TRBJ1-2, with D uncertain. The clonotype comes from a man under 40 with type 1 diabetes. CDR3 in amino acids: CASSPPGLGYTF. Here the CDR3 DNA reads TGTGCCAGCAGTCCGCCCGGGTTGGGCTACACCTTC.